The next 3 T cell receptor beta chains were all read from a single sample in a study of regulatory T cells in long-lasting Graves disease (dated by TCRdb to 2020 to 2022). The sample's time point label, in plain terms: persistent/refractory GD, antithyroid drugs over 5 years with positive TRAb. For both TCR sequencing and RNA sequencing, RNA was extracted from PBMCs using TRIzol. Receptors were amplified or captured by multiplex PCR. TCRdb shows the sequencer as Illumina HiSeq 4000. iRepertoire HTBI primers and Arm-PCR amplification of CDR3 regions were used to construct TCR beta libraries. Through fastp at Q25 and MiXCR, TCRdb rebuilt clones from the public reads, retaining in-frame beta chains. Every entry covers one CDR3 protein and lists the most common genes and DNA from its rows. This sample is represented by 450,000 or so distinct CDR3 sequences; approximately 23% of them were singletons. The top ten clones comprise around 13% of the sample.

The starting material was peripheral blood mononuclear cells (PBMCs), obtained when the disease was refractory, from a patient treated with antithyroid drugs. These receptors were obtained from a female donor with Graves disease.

The CDR3 sequence is CASSPPGQGSEQYF. The CDR3 DNA reads TGTGCCAGCAGCCCCCCGGGACAGGGGTCCGAGCAGTACTTC. This chain uses TRBV11-2 with TRBJ2-7; 10 bases map to TRBD1. With 5 bases clipped from V and 6 bases from J, the junction kept 7 bases outside the gene matches. The germline gives CDR1 SGHAT, CDR2 FQNNGV. This CDR3 has 14 amino acids.

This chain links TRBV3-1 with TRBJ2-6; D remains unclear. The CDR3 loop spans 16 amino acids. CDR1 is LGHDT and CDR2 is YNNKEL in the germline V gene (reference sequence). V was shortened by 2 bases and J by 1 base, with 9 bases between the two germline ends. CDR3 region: CASSQKRSSGANVLTF. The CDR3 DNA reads TGTGCCAGCAGCCAAAAAAGGAGTTCTGGGGCCAACGTCCTGACTTTC. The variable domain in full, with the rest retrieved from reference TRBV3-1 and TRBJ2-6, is DTAVSQTPKYLVTQMGNDKSIKCEQNLGHDTMYWYKQDSKKFLKIMFSYNNKELIINETVPNRFSPKSPDKAHLNLHINSLELGDSAVYFCASSQKRSSGANVLTFGAGSRLTVL.

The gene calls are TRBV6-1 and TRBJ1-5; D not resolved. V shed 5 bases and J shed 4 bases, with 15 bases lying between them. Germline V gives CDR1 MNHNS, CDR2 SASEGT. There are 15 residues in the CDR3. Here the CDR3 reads CASSPSVRYNQPQHF. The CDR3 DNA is TGTGCCAGCAGTCCCTCGGTGAGGTATAATCAGCCCCAGCATTTT.